One sample yielded the 2 T cell receptor beta chains listed below, sequenced in a study of response to subunit inactivated influenza vaccine. TCRdb reprocessed the RT-PCR reads with MiXCR, giving one entry per CDR3 protein. The sample has over 650,000 distinct CDR3 sequences; roughly 18% are singletons. This specimen was PBMCs from blood, taken less than 6 days after vaccination. The source of these receptors is a man aged 45-65 years who received an inactivated influenza vaccine.

This clonotype was observed a few times. The gene calls are TRBV20-1 and TRBJ1-6; no clear D. The CDR3 is 14 amino acids. The ends were cut back, 6 bases at V and 6 bases at J, with 15 bases in the middle. Germline V lookup: CDR1 DFQATT, CDR2 SNEGSKA (reference sequence). The chain's CDR3 is CSARGGVGNSPLHF. The CDR3 DNA is TGCAGTGCCCGAGGCGGCGTCGGTAATTCACCCCTCCACTTT.

The V call is TRBV9, the J call TRBJ2-1; D remains unclear. Between the trimmed V and J ends, which lost 2 bases and 6 bases, there was a span of 6 bases. This CDR3 is built from 12 residues. The germline CDR1 and CDR2 sequences are SGDLS and YYNGEE. In DNA form, the CDR3 reads TGTGCCAGCAGCGTTTACGGCAATGAGCAGTTCTTC. As protein: CASSVYGNEQFF.